This TCR beta chain derives from a study of T cell responses to AZD1222 COVID-19 vaccine. The J segment lost 0 bases and the V segment lost 4 bases, leaving 11 bases of the junction unmatched. The CDR3 covers 17 residues. CDR1 and CDR2 from the germline V gene are SEHNR and FQNEAQ (reference sequence). Findings and limits, study-wide: Unmutated regions of variants are reportedly targeted by nearly half of spike-specific TCRs.

Libraries were prepared by immunoSEQ multiplex PCR; TCRdb keeps only in-frame clonotypes and omits some of them. The data hold some 200,000 clones, with just over 90% observed a single time. About this clone: Its antigen is unidentified.

This chain connects TRBV7-9 to TRBJ1-1; 7 positions match TRBD1. The sample was peripheral blood, taken on day 0 of AZD1222 vaccination. This receptor was taken from an adult in good health. CDR3 protein: CASSSTARGPMNTEAFF. The CDR3 DNA is TGTGCCAGCAGCTCGACCGCAAGGGGGCCCATGAACACTGAAGCTTTCTTT.